A selection of T cell receptor beta chains follows, all from one sample in a study of blood T cell repertoires in COVID-19. This table comes from immunoSEQ multiplex PCR, and its TCRdb copy is limited to in-frame clones, with some not included. Of 100,000 or so clones in the sample, roughly four fifths were seen once. Input material: peripheral blood. The receptor set was obtained from a woman of 80 years or more with acute or convalescent COVID-19. The CDR3 runs from the conserved cysteine through the conserved F or W. A D gene is named only where the DNA matches it firmly. Where a row states a size, it is once, few, many or the class of an expanded clone; other rows omit it.

D gene	V gene	clone size	J gene	CDR3 protein	CDR3 DNA
TRBD2	TRBV7-8	NA	TRBJ2-2	CASSYLLAGDNTGELFF	TGTGCCAGCAGCTACCTACTAGCGGGAGACAACACCGGGGAGCTGTTTTTT
NA	TRBV20-1	NA	TRBJ1-4	CSARDAGLFF	TGCAGTGCTAGAGATGCAGGACTGTTTTTT
NA	TRBV6-5	once	TRBJ1-2	CASSPTTNYGYTF	TGTGCCAGCAGTCCGACAACTAACTATGGCTACACCTTC
TRBD1	TRBV5-1	few	TRBJ2-2	CASSLGQGTGELFF	TGCGCCAGCAGCTTGGGACAGGGGACCGGGGAGCTGTTTTTT
NA	TRBV4-1	NA	TRBJ1-1	CASSQDLAGSMNTEAFF	TGCGCCAGCAGCCAAGATTTGGCAGGGTCAATGAACACTGAAGCTTTCTTT
TRBD1	TRBV14	NA	TRBJ2-3	CASSQDQGATDTQYF	TGTGCCAGCAGCCAAGACCAGGGGGCTACAGATACGCAGTATTTT
NA	TRBV3-1/TRBV3-2	NA	TRBJ2-2	CASSQHPPGQNTGELFF	TGTGCCAGCAGCCAACACCCACCGGGACAAAACACCGGGGAGCTGTTTTTT
TRBD2	TRBV24-1	NA	TRBJ2-3	CATSDPTTSGGDTQYF	TGTGCCACCAGTGACCCCACCACTAGCGGGGGGGATACGCAGTATTTT
TRBD1	TRBV5-6	NA	TRBJ1-2	CASSTGGGYGYTF	TGTGCCAGCAGCACAGGGGGCGGGTATGGCTACACCTTC
TRBD1	TRBV10-1	NA	TRBJ2-5	CASSDGTGGRETQYF	TGCGCCAGCAGTGACGGGACAGGGGGGCGAGAGACCCAGTACTTC
NA	TRBV5-4	NA	TRBJ2-2	CASRFMETGELFF	TGTGCCAGCAGGTTCATGGAGACCGGGGAGCTGTTTTTT
TRBD2	TRBV7-2	NA	TRBJ2-3	CASSLLAGAEDTQYF	TGTGCCAGCAGCTTGCTAGCGGGAGCGGAAGATACGCAGTATTTT
NA	TRBV4-2	NA	TRBJ2-1	CASSQERQGNGGEQFF	TGTGCCAGCAGCCAAGAAAGGCAAGGGAACGGGGGTGAGCAGTTCTTC
NA	TRBV5-6	few	TRBJ2-1	CASSYRARVYNEQFF	TGTGCCAGCAGCTACAGGGCGCGCGTCTACAATGAGCAGTTCTTC
TRBD2	TRBV11-2	NA	TRBJ2-3	CASSDGTRRSTDTQYF	TGTGCCAGCAGCGACGGGACTAGGAGAAGCACAGATACGCAGTATTTT
NA	TRBV28	NA	TRBJ1-1	CASSFGQGGRTEAFF	TGTGCCAGCAGTTTCGGGCAGGGAGGAAGGACTGAAGCTTTCTTT
NA	TRBV2	once	TRBJ1-5	CASSEQGYSNQPQHF	TGTGCCAGCAGTGAACAGGGTTATAGCAATCAGCCCCAGCATTTT
NA	TRBV5-4	NA	TRBJ2-5	CASSLAGGETQYF	TGTGCCAGCAGTCTCGCCGGGGGAGAGACCCAGTACTTC
TRBD1	TRBV24-1	NA	TRBJ1-4	CATSGTGDKKLFF	TGTGCCACCAGTGGAACAGGGGACAAAAAACTGTTTTTT
NA	TRBV4-1	few	TRBJ1-2	CASSQGWGETYGYTF	TGCGCCAGCAGCCAAGGATGGGGAGAAACCTATGGCTACACCTTC
TRBD2	TRBV28	few	TRBJ2-2	CASSPLTSGVTGELFF	TGTGCCAGCAGTCCCTTAACTAGCGGGGTCACCGGGGAGCTGTTTTTT